This T cell receptor (beta chain) was profiled in a study of cytomegalovirus exposure and HLA in healthy donors (TCRdb year 2017). Turning to the overall study: An earlier analysis of fewer than 750 of the donors reported under 300 Gb of sequence data and 95 million to 130 million unique TCR beta sequences obtained from roughly 180 million T cells. About 280 gigabases of sequencing data and tens of millions of unique TCR sequences made up an early release that covered about 640 HLA-typed donors. Of the 350 to 450 genotyped donors, roughly 85% fell in the genetic ancestry cluster associated with self-reported Caucasian donors. The study aimed to test whether cataloging public T cell receptors could reveal signatures of past pathogen exposure. The study profiled the T cell repertoires of about 640 subjects by immunosequencing and related them to cytomegalovirus serostatus. In addition to the first cohort of around 670 subjects, a separate validation cohort of about 120 different subjects was used. The study combined high-throughput TCR immunosequencing, statistical association of individual TCRs with disease status, and machine learning to predict cytomegalovirus infection status. A later analysis re-analyzed previously published TCR beta repertoires from hundreds of donors and added high-resolution HLA genotyping to study TCR occurrence patterns. The later analysis used no new phenotypic data to find candidate immune exposures, relying instead on TCR beta sequences and their occurrence across donors. An earlier analysis of several hundred of the donors applied high-throughput TCR beta sequencing to assess whether each TCR beta V gene segment acted as functional or pseudogenic. Donor age, sex, ethnicity and CMV serostatus were collected together with the repertoire data. A later genetic analysis took genome-wide SNP genotypes for about 55% of the roughly 700 donors and used that subset as a discovery cohort. Every repertoire in the discovery cohort had been generated on one and the same sequencing platform. HLA typing included class I and class II loci at four-digit resolution. Typing coverage differed by locus: A, B, C, DRB1 and DQB1 were typed in roughly 629-630 donors, DQA1 in around 500, DPA1 in over 600, and DPB1 in roughly 470. Because of strong linkage in the cohort, 5 or 6 DR-DQ haplotypes were treated as single units for association and clustering. On average, 235,054 unique TCR beta nucleotide sequences were sequenced per donor among some 420 genotyped donors of the cohort, with about 17% of those sequences being non-productive. Results the study describes overall, beyond this receptor: In vitro tests confirmed that a few of the cytomegalovirus-associated TCR beta chains recognize cytomegalovirus antigens. A later analysis reported that several top co-occurrence clusters appeared linked to parvovirus B19, influenza, CMV and Epstein-Barr virus. The authors suggested that the approach could potentially be generalized to other disease states and immunological phenotypes. V-gene and J-gene trimming of TCR beta chains was associated with a missense DCLRE1C variant in a later genetic analysis, and the association was replicated in an independent cohort. Only TCR beta chains were sequenced in this cohort, and the absence of alpha or paired-chain data limited detectable features. Across donors, most TCR sequences were observed very rarely, whereas some public TCRs were present in many individuals. Correlated functional status among segregating V segments might be attributable to linkage disequilibrium, but an unknown experimental factor could not be ruled out. A cluster of highly shared sequence variants was judged likely to be a technical artifact of the sequencing pipeline. A total of about 150 TCR beta chains were listed by the study as associated with cytomegalovirus. An earlier analysis of approximately 590 of the donors showed that most TCR beta V segments appeared in productive rearrangements either about 87% or about 30% of the time, which broadly matched IMGT annotations. Because HLA typing was missing for some donors at each locus, association tests included only the typed subset. Strong co-occurrence of HLA alleles, especially DR and DQ, made assigning TCR associations to individual alleles difficult. In a later analysis, HLA-associated TCR beta chains showed more clonal expansion and lower generation probabilities than non-associated chains that were equally common. The presence/absence analyses assumed that sequencing depth was roughly uniform across donors, and that assumption may not be true. In a later analysis, most CMV-associated TCR beta chains were found to appear HLA-restricted, with HLA associations seemingly driven largely by CMV exposure. Because the 87-base-pair reads could not distinguish some IMGT-functional V segments, including TRBV6-2 and TRBV6-3, those segments were excluded. Specific HLA alleles were associated with roughly 17,000 TCR beta sequences at a false discovery rate of 0.05 in a later analysis. Because counts were too low, about 15 rarely observed V segments, including chromosome 9 orphons, were left out of the earlier analysis of some 600 of the donors. Compared with the roughly 720-donor mean, donors in an Asian-associated ancestry cluster had fewer N-insertions in productive TCRs, according to a later genetic analysis. A later analysis found that TCR association rates varied across HLA loci, with DRB1 alleles showing the most associated TCRs and HLA-C alleles the fewest. For the cohort, immune exposure information was limited to CMV serostatus. The classifier was reported to diagnose cytomegalovirus status with high specificity and sensitivity in both the original cohort and the validation cohort. A further reported finding was that TCR beta sequences accurately predicted the HLA-A and HLA-B alleles for most subjects in the first cohort.

As encoded in the germline V gene, CDR1 is SGHVS while CDR2 is FQNEAQ. CDR3 length: 14 amino acids, cysteine to phenylalanine. Only CDR3 DNA is held: 42 bases, read in frame from base 1. The V and J ends are trimmed by 5 bases and 4 bases, leaving 12 bases between them. In regard to this clone: Its antigen is unknown. Per-base qualities were not stored, and no clone one base away is much larger.

Library preparation employed the immunoSEQ multiplex PCR assay. The multiplex PCR relied on a mix of 60 forward primers for TCR Vbeta segments and 13 reverse primers for TCR Jbeta segments. A multiplex PCR assay on genomic DNA amplified the CDR3 region of rearranged TCR beta genes. On the Illumina HiSeq System, the amplified TCR beta libraries were sequenced as 87-base-pair reads. From the authors' description of their analysis: A later analysis counted about 80 million unique TCR beta chains across the 666 repertoires, and some 11 million of these chains were shared by at least two donors. To remove PCR and sequencing errors, raw reads were error-corrected and collapsed into unique sequences using a nearest-neighbor algorithm that merged closely related sequences. V, D and J gene segments were assigned by aligning CDR3 sequences to IMGT reference sequences. For a sequence to be retained, a match of at least six nucleotides to both a V gene segment and a J gene segment was required. A rearrangement counted as productive if the CDR3 had no stop codons and remained in frame with V and J, and every other rearrangement counted as non-productive. Following IMGT convention, CDR3 was defined as the stretch from the second conserved V-encoded cysteine up to the conserved J-encoded phenylalanine. The earlier analysis of 587 of the donors excluded sequences that lacked an unambiguous match to a single V gene segment. An earlier analysis of a few hundred of the donors called V segments functional above 56.7% productive rearrangements and segregating when the between-donor standard deviation exceeded 5%. A statistical classification framework was developed to diagnose cytomegalovirus status using the catalog of TCR beta chain sequences. V and J gene assignment, in a later analysis, came from comparing TCR nucleotide sequences with IMGT/GENE-DB human TR gene sequences. The TCRdist pipeline was used in a later analysis to assign CDR3 sequences and most-parsimonious VDJ recombination scenarios. In a later analysis, every TCR beta chain was defined by the combination of its CDR3 amino acid sequence and its V-gene family, and reads without a unique V-gene family were dropped. To address suspected cross-contamination and a sequencing artifact, a later analysis removed 592 highly shared, low-generation-probability nucleotide sequences. In a later analysis, a clonal expansion index for each public chain was calculated from normalized within-repertoire ranks of inferred template counts. Generation probabilities in a later analysis came from a VDJ recombination model fitted to out-of-frame rearrangements, and those results were checked against IGoR. A later analysis scored TCR-TCR, TCR-HLA and TCR-CMV co-occurrence with hypergeometric tests, applying a repertoire-size bias correction to TCR pairs. A later analysis estimated false discovery rates by permuting HLA or CMV assignments 20 times. In a later analysis, co-occurring TCRs were grouped using DBSCAN, with TCRdist sequence similarity added in when clustering inside HLA-allele-positive subsets. For co-occurrence clustering, repertoires with fewer than 30,000 or more than 120,000 public chains were excluded, along with a handful of repertoires with anomalous nucleotide sharing. TCRdb took over this immuneACCESS table, retaining in-frame rearrangements with V and J assigned. Such tables are incomplete; in checked studies, under half of the missing clones stem from an unresolved V gene, and the remainder is unexplained. V and J calls and clone size are copied from that table; D and trimming were computed from the DNA. The sample table lists fewer than 40,000 clones, 86% of them with a count of one. The ten largest account for roughly 11% of the sample.

In total, approximately 610 healthy bone marrow donors made up the cohort. At the time of sampling, all cohort members were nominally healthy, though unrecorded immune exposures were likely present. The donor tested CMV seropositive and was one of the 289 seropositive cohort members. A peripheral blood sample was provided by each donor, and peripheral blood mononuclear cells were used for TCR beta sequencing. Genomic DNA extraction from the blood cell samples was performed with the Qiagen DNeasy Blood Extraction Kit. The chain is assembled from TRBV7-8 and TRBJ1-5; TRBD1 might be the D gene, on 6 matching bases. Sequenced material: PBMCs. This receptor was identified in a woman between 40 and 50 years old in good health and CMV-seropositive. The CDR3 reads CASSRGHSNQPQHF. The DNA sequence is as follows: TGTGCCAGCAGCAGGGGACATTCTAATCAGCCCCAGCATTTT.